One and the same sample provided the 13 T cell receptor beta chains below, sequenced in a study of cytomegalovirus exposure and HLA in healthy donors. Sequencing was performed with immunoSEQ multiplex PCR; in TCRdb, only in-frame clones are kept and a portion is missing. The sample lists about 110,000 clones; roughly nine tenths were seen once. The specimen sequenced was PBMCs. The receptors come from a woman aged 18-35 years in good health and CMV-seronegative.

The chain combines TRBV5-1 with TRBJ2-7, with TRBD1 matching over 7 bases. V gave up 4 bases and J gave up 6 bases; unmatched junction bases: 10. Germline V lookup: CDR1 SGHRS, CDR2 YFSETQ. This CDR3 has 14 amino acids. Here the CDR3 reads CASSTGTAGGEQYF. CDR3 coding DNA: TGCGCCAGCAGCACCGGGACCGCAGGGGGCGAGCAGTACTTC.

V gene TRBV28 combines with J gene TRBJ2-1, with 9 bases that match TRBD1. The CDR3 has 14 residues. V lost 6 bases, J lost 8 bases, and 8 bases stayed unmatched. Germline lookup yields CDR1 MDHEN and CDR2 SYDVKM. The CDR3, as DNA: TGTGCCAGCAGCTCTACGGGACAGGGCGATGAGCAGTTCTTC. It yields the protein CASSSTGQGDEQFF.

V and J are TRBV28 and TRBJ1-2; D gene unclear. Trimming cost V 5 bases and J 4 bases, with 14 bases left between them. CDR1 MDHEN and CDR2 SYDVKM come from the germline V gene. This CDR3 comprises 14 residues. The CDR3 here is CASSTYTQVYGYTF. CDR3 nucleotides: TGTGCCAGCAGTACCTACACCCAGGTCTATGGCTACACCTTC.

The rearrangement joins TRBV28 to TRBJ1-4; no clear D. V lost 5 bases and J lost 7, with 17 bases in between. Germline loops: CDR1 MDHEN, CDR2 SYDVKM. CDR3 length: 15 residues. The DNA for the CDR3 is TGTGCCAGCAGTCCTATACCGCGGCTCGGTGAAAAACTGTTTTTT. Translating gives CASSPIPRLGEKLFF.

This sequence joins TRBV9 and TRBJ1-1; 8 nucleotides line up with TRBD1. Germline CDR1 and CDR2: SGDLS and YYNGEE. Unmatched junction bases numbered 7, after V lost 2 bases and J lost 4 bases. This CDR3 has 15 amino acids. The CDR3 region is CASSVQVTGATEAFF. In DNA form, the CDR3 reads TGTGCCAGCAGCGTTCAAGTGACAGGGGCCACTGAAGCTTTCTTT.

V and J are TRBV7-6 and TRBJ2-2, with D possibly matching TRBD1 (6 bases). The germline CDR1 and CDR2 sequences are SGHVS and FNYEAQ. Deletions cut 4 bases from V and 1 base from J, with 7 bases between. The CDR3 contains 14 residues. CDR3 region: CASSWTENTGELFF. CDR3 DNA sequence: TGTGCCAGCAGCTGGACAGAGAACACCGGGGAGCTGTTTTTT.

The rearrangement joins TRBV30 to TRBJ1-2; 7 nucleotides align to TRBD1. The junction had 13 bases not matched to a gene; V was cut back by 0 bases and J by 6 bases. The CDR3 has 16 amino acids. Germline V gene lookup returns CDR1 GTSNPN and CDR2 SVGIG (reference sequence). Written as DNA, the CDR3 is TGTGCCTGGAGTGTCCTTCTTCAGGGGGGAATAGATGGCTACACCTTC. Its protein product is CAWSVLLQGGIDGYTF.

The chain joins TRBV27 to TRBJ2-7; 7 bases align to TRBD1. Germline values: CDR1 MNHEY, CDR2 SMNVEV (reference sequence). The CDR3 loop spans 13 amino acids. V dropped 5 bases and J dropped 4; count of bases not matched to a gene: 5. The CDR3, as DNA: TGTGCCAGCAGTAGGGACAGCGATTACGAGCAGTACTTC. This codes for CASSRDSDYEQYF.

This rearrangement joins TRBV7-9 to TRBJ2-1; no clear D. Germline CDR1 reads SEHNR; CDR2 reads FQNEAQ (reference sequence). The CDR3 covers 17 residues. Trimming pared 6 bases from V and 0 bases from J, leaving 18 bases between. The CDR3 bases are TGTGCCAGCAGACCAAATGTGAGGCGGAGCTCCTACAATGAGCAGTTCTTC. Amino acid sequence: CASRPNVRRSSYNEQFF.

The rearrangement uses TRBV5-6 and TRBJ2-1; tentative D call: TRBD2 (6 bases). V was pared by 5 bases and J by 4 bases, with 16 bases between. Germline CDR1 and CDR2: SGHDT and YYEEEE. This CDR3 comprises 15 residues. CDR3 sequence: CASSRREHFYNEQFF. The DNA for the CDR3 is TGTGCCAGCAGTCGGCGGGAACACTTTTACAATGAGCAGTTCTTC.

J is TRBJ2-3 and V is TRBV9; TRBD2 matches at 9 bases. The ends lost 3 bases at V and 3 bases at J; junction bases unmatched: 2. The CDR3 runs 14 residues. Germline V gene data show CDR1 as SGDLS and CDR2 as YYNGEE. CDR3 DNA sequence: TGTGCCAGCAGCGAAGGACTAGCGACAGATACGCAGTATTTT. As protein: CASSEGLATDTQYF.

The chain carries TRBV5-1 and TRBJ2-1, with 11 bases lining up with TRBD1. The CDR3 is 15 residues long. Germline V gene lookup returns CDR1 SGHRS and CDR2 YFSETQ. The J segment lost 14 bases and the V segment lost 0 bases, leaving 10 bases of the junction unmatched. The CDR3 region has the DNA TGCGCCAGCAGCTTGGAGGGACAGGGGGGACGTTTGAAGTTCTTC. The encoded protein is CASSLEGQGGRLKFF.

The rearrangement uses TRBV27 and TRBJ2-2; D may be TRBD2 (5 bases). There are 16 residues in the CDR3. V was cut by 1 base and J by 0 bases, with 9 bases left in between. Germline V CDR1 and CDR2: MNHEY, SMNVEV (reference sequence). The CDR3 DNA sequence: TGTGCCAGCAGTTTATGGGCCGGGACGAACACCGGGGAGCTGTTTTTT. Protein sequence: CASSLWAGTNTGELFF.